A selection of T cell receptor beta chains follows, all from one sample in a study of CD8 T cells in ankylosing spondylitis. TCRdb re-called the 5' RACE reads with MiXCR, one entry per CDR3 protein. The sample lists approximately 200,000 distinct CDR3 sequences; around 13% were seen once. Sequences were obtained from blood, either unsorted or a sorted T cell fraction (not recorded which). Receptors originate from a male donor with ankylosing spondylitis or in good health (not recorded which). The CDR3 runs from the conserved cysteine through the conserved F or W. The D gene is left open where the match is weak. Not every row has a clone size; where given, it reads once, few, many or a size class.

few,TRBJ2-7,TRBV3-1,-,TGTGCCAGCAGCCAAGGGGGCGGGAACTACGAGCAGTACTTC,CASSQGGGNYEQYF
few,TRBJ2-7,TRBV28,TRBD2,TGTGCCAGCAGTCCACTAGCGGGAGGGACCCACGAGCAGTACTTC,CASSPLAGGTHEQYF
many,TRBJ2-2,TRBV27,-,TGTGCCAGCCCTCCTAGGAGGGCTACGAACACCGGGGAGCTGTTTTTT,CASPPRRATNTGELFF
-,TRBJ2-7,TRBV19,TRBD1,TGTGCCAGTACCGACCGACTGGACAGGGGACTCTACGAGCAGTACTTC,CASTDRLDRGLYEQYF
many,TRBJ1-6,TRBV4-1,-,TGCGCCAGCAGCCGCCAGTCCTCCTATAATTCACCCCTCCACTTT,CASSRQSSYNSPLHF
few,TRBJ2-1,TRBV29-1,-,TGCAGCGTTGAAAGGGGCTGGGTTACGAATGAGCAGTTCTTC,CSVERGWVTNEQFF
-,TRBJ1-1,TRBV27,-,TGTGCCAGCAGTTTGGGGACTGCGCCGGGGAACACTGAAGCTTTCTTT,CASSLGTAPGNTEAFF
-,TRBJ1-6,TRBV7-8,TRBD1,TGTGCCAGCAGCTTAGCGACAGGGGATTCACCCCTCCACTTT,CASSLATGDSPLHF
few,TRBJ2-1,TRBV29-1,TRBD2,TGCAGCGTGGCCGGCGGGGGGAGCTACAATGAGCAGTTCTTC,CSVAGGGSYNEQFF
few,TRBJ2-1,TRBV27,TRBD2,TGTGCCAGCAGTTACCTAGGGACTAGCGGGTCGGATGAGCAGTTCTTC,CASSYLGTSGSDEQFF
many,TRBJ1-2,TRBV20-1,-,TGCAGTGCTGACTATACCAACCGGGACGGGGATGAAGGCTACACCTTC,CSADYTNRDGDEGYTF
few,TRBJ2-7,TRBV27,-,TGTGCCAGCAGTTGGGAAGGGGGGGAGCAGTACTTC,CASSWEGGEQYF
-,TRBJ1-2,TRBV7-8,-,TGTGCCAGCAGCAATGGGGCGTATGGCTACACCTTC,CASSNGAYGYTF
few,TRBJ1-2,TRBV20-1,-,TGCAAGATAGACAGTAACTATGGCTACACCTTC,CKIDSNYGYTF
few,TRBJ2-7,TRBV14,-,TGTGCCAGCAGCCAAGAAAGGCCCGCCGAGCAGTACTTC,CASSQERPAEQYF
-,TRBJ2-3,TRBV6-4,TRBD2,TGTGCCAGCAGTGACGGTAGCGGGGGGGCCACAGATACGCAGTATTTT,CASSDGSGGATDTQYF
few,TRBJ2-2,TRBV3-1,TRBD2,TGTGCCAGCAGCTCATCGACCCCTAGCGGGAGGGGTAACACCGGGGAGCTGTTTTTT,CASSSSTPSGRGNTGELFF
-,TRBJ2-1,TRBV7-9,TRBD1,TGTGCCAGCAGCTTTGCCGGGACAGGAGGCTACAATGAGCAGTTCTTC,CASSFAGTGGYNEQFF
many,TRBJ2-1,TRBV20-1,TRBD2,TGCAGTGCTAGAGAGTTGAGCGGGGGGCCCAATGAGCAGTTCTTC,CSARELSGGPNEQFF
few,TRBJ2-1,TRBV10-3,-,TGTGCCATCAGTGGTAAAGGGACCCTAGGGGACAATGAGCAGTTCTTC,CAISGKGTLGDNEQFF
-,TRBJ2-6,TRBV4-1,-,TGCGCCAGCAGCCAAGATGCATGGGGGGCTGGGGCCAACGTCCTGACTTTC,CASSQDAWGAGANVLTF
few,TRBJ2-1,TRBV10-3,TRBD2,TGTGCCATTCGGACTAGGAGCAATGAGCAGTTCTTC,CAIRTRSNEQFF
-,TRBJ1-2,TRBV5-1,-,TGCGCCAGCAGCTTGGTCGAGAATCACCCTCCGGGCTACACCTTC,CASSLVENHPPGYTF
-,TRBJ2-7,TRBV3-1,TRBD2,TGTGCCAGCAGCCAAGATTCGGGACTAACCTACGAGCAGTACTTC,CASSQDSGLTYEQYF
once,TRBJ2-5,TRBV11-3,-,TGTGCCAGCAGCTCGGGACCAACGGGGACCCAGTACTTC,CASSSGPTGTQYF
few,TRBJ2-5,TRBV3-1,-,TGTGCCAGCAGCCAGACTAGCCAAGAGACCCAGTACTTC,CASSQTSQETQYF
-,TRBJ1-2,TRBV20-1,TRBD1,TGCAGTGCTAGAAAATGGCGACAGGGTGAAAACTATGGCTACACCTTC,CSARKWRQGENYGYTF
-,TRBJ2-1,TRBV27,-,TGTGCCAGCATCCACTGGAATGAGCAGTTCTTC,CASIHWNEQFF
-,TRBJ2-3,TRBV4-2,-,TGTGCCAGCAGCCAAGAAGTCGAGGATCTCCTTAGAACAGATACGCAGTATTTT,CASSQEVEDLLRTDTQYF